This T cell receptor (beta chain) emerged from a study of blood T cells in healthy people across ages. Study results and caveats: With age, beta diversity per million T cells declined roughly linearly, significantly by about 40.

Together with a sample-barcoded 5' primer, a J-beta primer mix was included in a second PCR lasting roughly 6 to 12 cycles. Via MiXCR, TCRdb re-called the 5' RACE reads, giving one row per CDR3 protein. This table has fewer than 900,000 distinct CDR3 sequences, 36% appearing once. The CDR3 consists of 16 residues. V dropped 2 bases and J dropped 0 bases, with 13 bases sitting between them. CDR1 is MNHEY, CDR2 SVGEGT, per germline. In this sample, this clonotype turned up many times. What it binds is not known. The gene calls are TRBV6-2 or TRBV6-3 and TRBJ1-1; maybe TRBD1 (6 bases). Sequencing was done on a sample of blood. The receptor's source is a young man in good health. Here the CDR3 DNA reads TGTGCCAGCAGTTACGTCAGGGGAATGGTGAACACTGAAGCTTTCTTT. Residues: CASSYVRGMVNTEAFF.